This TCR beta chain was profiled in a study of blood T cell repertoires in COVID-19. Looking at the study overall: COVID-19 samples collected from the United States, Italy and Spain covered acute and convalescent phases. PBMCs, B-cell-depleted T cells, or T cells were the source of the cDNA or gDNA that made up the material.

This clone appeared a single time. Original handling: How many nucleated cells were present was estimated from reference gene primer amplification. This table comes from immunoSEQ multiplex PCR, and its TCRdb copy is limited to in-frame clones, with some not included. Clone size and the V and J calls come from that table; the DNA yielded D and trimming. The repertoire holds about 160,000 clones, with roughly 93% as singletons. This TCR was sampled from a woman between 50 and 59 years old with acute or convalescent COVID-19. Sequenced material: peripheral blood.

CDR3 loop: CAWSVTASNQPQHF. CDR3 in DNA: TGTGCCTGGAGTGTTACAGCAAGCAATCAGCCCCAGCATTTT. V is TRBV30 and J is TRBJ1-5; D gene unclear. Trimming removed 0 bases at V and 1 base at J, with 7 bases between. The CDR3 is made up of 14 amino acids. Germline CDR1 GTSNPN, CDR2 SVGIG (reference sequence). The full variable domain, with the rest looked up from reference TRBV30 and TRBJ1-5, is SQTIHQWPATLVQPVGSPLSLECTVEGTSNPNLYWYRQAAGRGLQLLFYSVGIGQISSEVPQNLSASRPQDRQFILSSKKLLLSDSGFYLCAWSVTASNQPQHFGDGTRLSIL.